This T cell receptor beta chain was sequenced during a study of PD-1 blockade in classical Hodgkin lymphoma. Profiling relied on immunoSEQ multiplex PCR, and the TCRdb table lists in-frame clones only, not all of them. The profile shows about 6,900 clones, around 88% of them singletons. This CDR3 has 15 residues. The germline CDR1 and CDR2 sequences are GTSNPN and SVGIG (reference sequence). The V segment lost 2 bases and the J segment 6 bases; nucleotides outside the gene matches: 9. Specified time point: cycle 4 day 1 (C4D1), after 6 weeks of nivolumab. Following autologous stem cell transplantation, relapse occurred in every patient, and exposure to brentuximab vedotin varied. Study results and caveats: Compared with baseline, CD4+ but not CD8+ TCR diversity had risen significantly by C4D1. Excluded were patients who started nivolumab under 1 year after ASCT, a group that had lower diversity. Newly diagnosed patients had baseline TCR diversity that was reportedly lower than that of healthy donors. Baseline diversity resembling that of newly diagnosed patients was seen in complete responders.

Concerning this clone itself: Its antigen remains unidentified.

The rearrangement links TRBV30 to TRBJ2-3; 9 bases agree with TRBD1. Source: peripheral blood mononuclear cells (PBMCs), taken before the fourth cycle of nivolumab. The TCR sequence derives from a human donor with classical Hodgkin lymphoma. This chain's CDR3 is CAWSRQGVRLDTQYF. As DNA, the CDR3 is TGTGCCTGGAGTAGACAGGGGGTAAGATTGGATACGCAGTATTTT.